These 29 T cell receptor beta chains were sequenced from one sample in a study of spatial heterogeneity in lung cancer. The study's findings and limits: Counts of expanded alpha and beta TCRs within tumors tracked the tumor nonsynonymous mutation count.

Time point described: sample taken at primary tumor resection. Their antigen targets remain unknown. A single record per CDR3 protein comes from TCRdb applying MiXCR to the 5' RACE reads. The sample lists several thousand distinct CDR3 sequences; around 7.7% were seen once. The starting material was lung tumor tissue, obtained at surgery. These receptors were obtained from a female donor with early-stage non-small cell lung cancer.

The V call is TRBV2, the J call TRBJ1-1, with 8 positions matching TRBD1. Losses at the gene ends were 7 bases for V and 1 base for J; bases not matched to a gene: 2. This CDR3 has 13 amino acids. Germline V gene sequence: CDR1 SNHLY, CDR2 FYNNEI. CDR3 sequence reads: CASTTGENTEAFF. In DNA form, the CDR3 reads TGTGCCAGCACGACAGGGGAGAACACTGAAGCTTTCTTT.

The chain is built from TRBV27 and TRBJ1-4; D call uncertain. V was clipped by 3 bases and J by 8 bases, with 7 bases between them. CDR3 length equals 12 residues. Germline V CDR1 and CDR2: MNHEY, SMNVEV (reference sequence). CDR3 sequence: CASSFPGEKLFF. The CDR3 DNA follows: TGTGCCAGCAGTTTCCCGGGAGAAAAACTGTTTTTT.

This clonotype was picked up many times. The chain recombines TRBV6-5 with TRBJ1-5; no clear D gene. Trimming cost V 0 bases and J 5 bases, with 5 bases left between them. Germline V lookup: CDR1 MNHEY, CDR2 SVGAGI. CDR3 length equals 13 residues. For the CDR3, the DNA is TGTGCCAGCAGTTACTCGCTGGATCAGCCCCAGCATTTT. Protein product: CASSYSLDQPQHF.

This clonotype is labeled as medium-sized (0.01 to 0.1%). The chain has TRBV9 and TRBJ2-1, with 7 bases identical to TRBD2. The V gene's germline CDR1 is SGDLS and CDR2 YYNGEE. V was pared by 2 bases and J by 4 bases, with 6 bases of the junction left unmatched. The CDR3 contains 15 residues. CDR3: CASSVRLAEYNEQFF. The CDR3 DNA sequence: TGTGCCAGCAGCGTCCGTCTAGCGGAATACAATGAGCAGTTCTTC.

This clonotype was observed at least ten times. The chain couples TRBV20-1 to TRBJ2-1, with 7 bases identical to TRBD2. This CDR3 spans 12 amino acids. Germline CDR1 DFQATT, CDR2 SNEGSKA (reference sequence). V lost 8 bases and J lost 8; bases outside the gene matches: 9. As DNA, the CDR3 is TGCAGTTCAACGAGGACTAGGGATGAGCAGTTCTTC. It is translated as CSSTRTRDEQFF.

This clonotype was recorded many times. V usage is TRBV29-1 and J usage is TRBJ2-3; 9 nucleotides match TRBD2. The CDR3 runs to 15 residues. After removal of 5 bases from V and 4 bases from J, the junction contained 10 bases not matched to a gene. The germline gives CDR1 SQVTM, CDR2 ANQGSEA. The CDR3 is CSVPWREGHADTQYF. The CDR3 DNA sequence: TGCAGCGTTCCTTGGCGGGAGGGCCATGCAGATACGCAGTATTTT.

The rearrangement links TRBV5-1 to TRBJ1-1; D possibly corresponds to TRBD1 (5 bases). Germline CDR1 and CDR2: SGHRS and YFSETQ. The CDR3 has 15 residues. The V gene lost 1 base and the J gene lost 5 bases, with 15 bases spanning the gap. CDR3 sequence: CASSLIGTDGTEAFF. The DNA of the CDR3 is TGCGCCAGCAGCTTGATAGGGACGGACGGAACTGAAGCTTTCTTT.

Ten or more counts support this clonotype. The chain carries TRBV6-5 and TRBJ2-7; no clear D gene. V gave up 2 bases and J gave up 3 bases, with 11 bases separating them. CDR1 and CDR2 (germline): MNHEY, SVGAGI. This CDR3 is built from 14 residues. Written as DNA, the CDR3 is TGTGCCAGCAGTTACCGTAAAGGGTACTACGAGCAGTACGTC. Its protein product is CASSYRKGYYEQYV.

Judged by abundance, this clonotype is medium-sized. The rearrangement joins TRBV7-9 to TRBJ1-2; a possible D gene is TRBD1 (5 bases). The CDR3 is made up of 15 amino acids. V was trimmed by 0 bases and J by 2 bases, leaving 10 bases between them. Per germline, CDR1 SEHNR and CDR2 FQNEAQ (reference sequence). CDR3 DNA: TGTGCCAGCAGCTTAGCGGGGGGAACGAACTATGGCTACACCTTC. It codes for CASSLAGGTNYGYTF.

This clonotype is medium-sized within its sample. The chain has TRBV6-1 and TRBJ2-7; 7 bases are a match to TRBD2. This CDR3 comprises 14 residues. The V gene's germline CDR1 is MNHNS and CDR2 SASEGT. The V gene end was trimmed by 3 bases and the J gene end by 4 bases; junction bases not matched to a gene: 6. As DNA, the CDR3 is TGTGCCAGCAGTGAGGCTAGCGGAGGATACGAGCAGTACGTC. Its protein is CASSEASGGYEQYV.

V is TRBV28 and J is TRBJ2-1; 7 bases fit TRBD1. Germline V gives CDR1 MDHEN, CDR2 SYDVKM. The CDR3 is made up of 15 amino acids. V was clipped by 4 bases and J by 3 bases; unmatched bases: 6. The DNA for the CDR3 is TGTGCCAGCAGTTCAGGGGGAGAAATCTACAATGAGCAGTTCTTC. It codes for CASSSGGEIYNEQFF.

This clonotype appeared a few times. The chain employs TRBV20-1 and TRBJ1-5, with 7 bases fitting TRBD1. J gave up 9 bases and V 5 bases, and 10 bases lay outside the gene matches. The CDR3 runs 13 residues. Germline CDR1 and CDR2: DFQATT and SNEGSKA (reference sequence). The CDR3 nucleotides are TGCAGTGCTTGGACAGGACACCCACGGCCCCAGCATTTT. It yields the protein CSAWTGHPRPQHF.

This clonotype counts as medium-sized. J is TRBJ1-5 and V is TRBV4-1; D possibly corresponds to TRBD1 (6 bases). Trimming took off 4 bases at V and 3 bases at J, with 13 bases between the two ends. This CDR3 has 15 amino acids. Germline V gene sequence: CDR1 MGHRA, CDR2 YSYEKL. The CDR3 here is CASSLTDRINQPQHF. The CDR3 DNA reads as TGCGCCAGCAGCCTCACCGACAGGATCAATCAGCCCCAGCATTTT.

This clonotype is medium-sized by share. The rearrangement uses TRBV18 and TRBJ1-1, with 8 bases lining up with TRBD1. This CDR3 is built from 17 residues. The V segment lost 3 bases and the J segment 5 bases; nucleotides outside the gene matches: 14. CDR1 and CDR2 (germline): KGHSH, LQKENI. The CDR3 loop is CASSPPGQGRKWTEAFF. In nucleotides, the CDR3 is TGTGCCAGCTCACCCCCCGGACAGGGTAGGAAGTGGACTGAAGCTTTCTTT.

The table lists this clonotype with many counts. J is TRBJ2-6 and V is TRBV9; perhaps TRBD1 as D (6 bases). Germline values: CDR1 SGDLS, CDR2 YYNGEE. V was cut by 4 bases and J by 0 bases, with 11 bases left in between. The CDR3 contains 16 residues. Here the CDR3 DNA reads TGTGCCAGCAGCTCGGACAGAAGCTCTGGGGCCAACGTCCTGACTTTC. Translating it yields CASSSDRSSGANVLTF. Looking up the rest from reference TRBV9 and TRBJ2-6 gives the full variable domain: DSGVTQTPKHLITATGQRVTLRCSPRSGDLSVYWYQQSLDQGLQFLIQYYNGEERAKGNILERFSAQQFPDLHSELNLSSLELGDSALYFCASSSDRSSGANVLTFGAGSRLTVL.

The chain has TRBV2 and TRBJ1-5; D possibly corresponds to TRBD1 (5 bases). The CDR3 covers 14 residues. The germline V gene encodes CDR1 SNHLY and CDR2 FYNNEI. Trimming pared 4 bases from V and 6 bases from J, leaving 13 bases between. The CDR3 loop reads CASSGSVDTQPQHF. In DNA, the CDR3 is TGTGCCAGCAGTGGGTCCGTGGACACTCAGCCCCAGCATTTT.

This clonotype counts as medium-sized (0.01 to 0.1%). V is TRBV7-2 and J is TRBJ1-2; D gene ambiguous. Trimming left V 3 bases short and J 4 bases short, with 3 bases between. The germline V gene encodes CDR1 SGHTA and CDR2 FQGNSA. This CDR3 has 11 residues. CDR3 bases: TGTGCCAGCAGCTTCGGCTATGGCTACACCTTC. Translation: CASSFGYGYTF. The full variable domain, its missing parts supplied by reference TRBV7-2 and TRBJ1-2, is GAGVSQSPSNKVTEKGKDVELRCDPISGHTALYWYRQSLGQGLEFLIYFQGNSAPDKSGLPSDRFSAERTGGSVSTLTIQRTQQEDSAVYLCASSFGYGYTFGSGTRLTVV.

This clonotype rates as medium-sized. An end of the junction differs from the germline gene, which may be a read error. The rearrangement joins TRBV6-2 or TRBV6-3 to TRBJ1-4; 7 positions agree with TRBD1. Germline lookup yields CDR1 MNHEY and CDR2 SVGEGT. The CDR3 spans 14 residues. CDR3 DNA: TGCGGTACAGGGGTTCATCCAAATAATGAAAAACTGTTTTTT. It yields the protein CGTGVHPNNEKLFF.

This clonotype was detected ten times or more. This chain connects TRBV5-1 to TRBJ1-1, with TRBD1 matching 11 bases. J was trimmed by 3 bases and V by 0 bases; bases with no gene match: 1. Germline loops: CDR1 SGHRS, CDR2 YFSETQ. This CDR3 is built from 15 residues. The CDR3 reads CASSLGDRGYTEAFF. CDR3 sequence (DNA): TGCGCCAGCAGCTTGGGGGACAGGGGGTACACTGAAGCTTTCTTT.

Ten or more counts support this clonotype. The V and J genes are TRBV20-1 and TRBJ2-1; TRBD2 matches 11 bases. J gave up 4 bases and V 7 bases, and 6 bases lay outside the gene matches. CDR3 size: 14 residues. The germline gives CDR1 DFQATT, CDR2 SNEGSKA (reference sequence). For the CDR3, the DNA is TGCAGTGGGCAGGGGACTAGCGGTTACAATGAGCAGTTCTTC. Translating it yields CSGQGTSGYNEQFF.

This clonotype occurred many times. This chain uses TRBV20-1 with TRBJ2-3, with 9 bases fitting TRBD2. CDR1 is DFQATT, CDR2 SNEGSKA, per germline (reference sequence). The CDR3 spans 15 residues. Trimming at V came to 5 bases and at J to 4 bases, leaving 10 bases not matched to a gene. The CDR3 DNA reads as TGCAGTGCTCCCAAGGGGCTAGCGGGGTCAGATACGCAGTATTTT. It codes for CSAPKGLAGSDTQYF.

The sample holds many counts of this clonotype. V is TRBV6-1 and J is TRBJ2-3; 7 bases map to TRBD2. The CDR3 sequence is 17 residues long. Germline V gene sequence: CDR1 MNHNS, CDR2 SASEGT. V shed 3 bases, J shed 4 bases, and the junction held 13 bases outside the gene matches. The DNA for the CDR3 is TGTGCCAGCAGTGATTGGGTGAGGACTAGGGCCTCAGATACGCAGTATTTT. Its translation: CASSDWVRTRASDTQYF.

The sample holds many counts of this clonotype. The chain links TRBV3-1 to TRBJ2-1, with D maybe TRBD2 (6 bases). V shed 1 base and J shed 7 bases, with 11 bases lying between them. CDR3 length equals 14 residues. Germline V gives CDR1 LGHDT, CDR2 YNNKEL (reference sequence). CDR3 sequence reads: CASSQVGGRNEQFF. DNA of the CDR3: TGTGCCAGCAGCCAAGTGGGGGGTCGGAATGAGCAGTTCTTC.

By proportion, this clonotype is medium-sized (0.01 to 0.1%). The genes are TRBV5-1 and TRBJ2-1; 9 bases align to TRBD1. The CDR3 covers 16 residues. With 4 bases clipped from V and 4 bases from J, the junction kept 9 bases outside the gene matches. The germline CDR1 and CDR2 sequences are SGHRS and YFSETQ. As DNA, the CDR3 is TGCGCCAGCAGCCCTGCACAGGGGGCTGGATACAATGAGCAGTTCTTC. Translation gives CASSPAQGAGYNEQFF.

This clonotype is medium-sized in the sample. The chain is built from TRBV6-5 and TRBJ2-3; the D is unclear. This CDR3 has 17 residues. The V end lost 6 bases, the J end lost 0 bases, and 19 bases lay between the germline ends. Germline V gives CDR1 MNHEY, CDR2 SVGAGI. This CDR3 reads CASSPPGPLGSTDTQYF. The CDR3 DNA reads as TGTGCCAGCAGCCCCCCCGGGCCTCTAGGGAGCACAGATACGCAGTATTTT.

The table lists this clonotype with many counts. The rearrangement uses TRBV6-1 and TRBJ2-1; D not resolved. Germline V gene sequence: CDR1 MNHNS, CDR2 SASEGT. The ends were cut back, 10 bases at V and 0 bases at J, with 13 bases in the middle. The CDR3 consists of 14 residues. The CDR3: CATTGSYSYNEQFF. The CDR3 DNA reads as TGTGCCACCACCGGGTCCTACTCCTACAATGAGCAGTTCTTC.

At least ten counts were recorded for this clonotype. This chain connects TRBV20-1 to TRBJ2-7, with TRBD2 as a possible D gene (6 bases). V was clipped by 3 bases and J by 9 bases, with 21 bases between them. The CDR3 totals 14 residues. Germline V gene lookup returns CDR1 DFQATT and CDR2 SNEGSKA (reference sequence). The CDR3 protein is CSASPGTPTSSQYF. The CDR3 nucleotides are TGCAGTGCTAGCCCCGGGACTCCTACTTCGTCGCAGTACTTC.

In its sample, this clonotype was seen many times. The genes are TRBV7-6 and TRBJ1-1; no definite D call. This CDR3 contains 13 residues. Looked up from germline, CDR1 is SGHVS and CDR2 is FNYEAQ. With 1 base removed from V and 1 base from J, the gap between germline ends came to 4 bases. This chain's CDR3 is CASSLGANTEAFF. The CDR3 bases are TGTGCCAGCAGCTTAGGGGCGAACACTGAAGCTTTCTTT.

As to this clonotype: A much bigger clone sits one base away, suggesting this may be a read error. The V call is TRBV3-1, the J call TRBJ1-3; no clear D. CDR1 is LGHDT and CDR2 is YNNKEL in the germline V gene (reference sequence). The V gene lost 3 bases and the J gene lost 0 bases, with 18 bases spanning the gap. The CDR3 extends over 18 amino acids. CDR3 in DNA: TGTGCCAGCAGCCATGCCCGGCGCGACTTAAGCTCTGGAAACACCATATATTTT. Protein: CASSHARRDLSSGNTIYF. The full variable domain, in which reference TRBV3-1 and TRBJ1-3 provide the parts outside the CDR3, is DTAVSQTPKYLVTQMGNDKSIKCEQNLGHDTMYWYKQDSKKFLKIMFSYNNKELIINETVPNRFSPKSPDKAHLNLHINSLELGDSAVYFCASSHARRDLSSGNTIYFGEGSWLTVV.